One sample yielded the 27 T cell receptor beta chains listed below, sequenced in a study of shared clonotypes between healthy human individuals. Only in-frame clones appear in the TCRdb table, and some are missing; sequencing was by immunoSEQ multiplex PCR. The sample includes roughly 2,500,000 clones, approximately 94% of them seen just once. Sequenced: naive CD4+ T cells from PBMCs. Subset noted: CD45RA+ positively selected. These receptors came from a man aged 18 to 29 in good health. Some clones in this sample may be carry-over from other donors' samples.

CDR3 sequence: CASSSHRGNQPQHF. The CDR3 region has the DNA TGTGCCAGTAGTAGCCACAGGGGCAATCAGCCCCAGCATTTT. The V call is TRBV19, the J call TRBJ1-5, with D perhaps matching TRBD1 (6 bases). The CDR3 is 14 residues long. CDR1 LNHDA and CDR2 SQIVND come from the germline V gene (reference sequence). Trimming left V 4 bases short and J 2 bases short, with 9 bases between.

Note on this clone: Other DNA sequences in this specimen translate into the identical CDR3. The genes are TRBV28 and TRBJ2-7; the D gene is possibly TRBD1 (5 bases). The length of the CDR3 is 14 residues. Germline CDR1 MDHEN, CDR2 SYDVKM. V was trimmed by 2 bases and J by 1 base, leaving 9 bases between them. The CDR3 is CASSLPGHSYEQYF. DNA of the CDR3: TGTGCCAGCAGTTTACCAGGACATTCCTACGAGCAGTACTTC.

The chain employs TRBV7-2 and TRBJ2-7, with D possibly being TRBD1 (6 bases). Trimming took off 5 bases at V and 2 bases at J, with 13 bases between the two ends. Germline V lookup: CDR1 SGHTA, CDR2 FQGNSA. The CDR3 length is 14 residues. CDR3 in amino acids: CASSPGRGTYEQYF. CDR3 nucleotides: TGTGCCAGCAGCCCGGGCAGGGGCACCTACGAGCAGTACTTC.

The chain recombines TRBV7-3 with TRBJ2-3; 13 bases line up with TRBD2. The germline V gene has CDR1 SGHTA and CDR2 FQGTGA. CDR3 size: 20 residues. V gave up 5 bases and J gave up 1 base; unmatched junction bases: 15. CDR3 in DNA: TGTGCCAGCAGCACAACTAGCGGGAGGGCCAGGGTGCGAGGCACAGATACGCAGTATTTT. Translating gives CASSTTSGRARVRGTDTQYF. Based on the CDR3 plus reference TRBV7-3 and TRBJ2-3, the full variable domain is GAGVSQTPSNKVTEKGKYVELRCDPISGHTALYWYRQSLGQGPEFLIYFQGTGAADDSGLPNDRFFAVRPEGSVSTLKIQRTERGDSAVYLCASSTTSGRARVRGTDTQYFGPGTRLTVL.

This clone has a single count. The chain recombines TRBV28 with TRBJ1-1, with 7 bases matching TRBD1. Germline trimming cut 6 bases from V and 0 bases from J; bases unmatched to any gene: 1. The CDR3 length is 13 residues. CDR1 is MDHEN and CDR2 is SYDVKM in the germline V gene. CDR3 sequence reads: CASRGQMNTEAFF. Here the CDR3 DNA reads TGTGCCAGCAGGGGACAGATGAACACTGAAGCTTTCTTT.

Here the CDR3 DNA reads TGTGCCAGCAGTTACAGTGATGGGCAGCCCCAGCATTTT. This translates into CASSYSDGQPQHF. This chain connects TRBV6-5 to TRBJ1-5; D ambiguous. The germline CDR1 and CDR2 sequences are MNHEY and SVGAGI. Trimming took 2 bases from V and 7 from J, leaving 9 bases between them. This CDR3 is built from 13 residues.

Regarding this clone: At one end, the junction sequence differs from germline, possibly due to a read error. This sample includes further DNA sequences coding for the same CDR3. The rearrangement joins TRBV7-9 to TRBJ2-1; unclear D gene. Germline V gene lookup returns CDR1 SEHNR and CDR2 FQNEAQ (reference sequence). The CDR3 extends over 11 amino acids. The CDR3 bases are TGTGCCAGCAGATTAGCCGGTGAGCAGTTCTTC. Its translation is CASRLAGEQFF.

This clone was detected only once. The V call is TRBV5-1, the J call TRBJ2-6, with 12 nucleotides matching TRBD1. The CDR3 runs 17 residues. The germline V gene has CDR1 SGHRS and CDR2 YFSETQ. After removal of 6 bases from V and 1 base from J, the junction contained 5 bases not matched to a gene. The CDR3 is CASTLGQGASGANVLTF. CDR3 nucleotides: TGCGCCAGCACTTTGGGACAGGGGGCGTCTGGGGCCAACGTCCTGACTTTC.

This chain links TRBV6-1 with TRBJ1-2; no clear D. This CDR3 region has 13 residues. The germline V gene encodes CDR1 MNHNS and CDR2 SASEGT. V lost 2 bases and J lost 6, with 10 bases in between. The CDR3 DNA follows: TGTGCCAGCAGTGAACAGTTGGCGGATGGCTACACCTTC. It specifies CASSEQLADGYTF.

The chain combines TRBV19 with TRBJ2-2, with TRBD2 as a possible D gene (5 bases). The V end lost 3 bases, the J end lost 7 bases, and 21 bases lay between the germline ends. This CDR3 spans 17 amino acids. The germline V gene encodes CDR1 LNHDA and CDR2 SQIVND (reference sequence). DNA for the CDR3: TGTGCCAGTAGTATCCGCCTCGGACTTCCTAATGACGGGGAGCTGTTTTTT. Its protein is CASSIRLGLPNDGELFF.

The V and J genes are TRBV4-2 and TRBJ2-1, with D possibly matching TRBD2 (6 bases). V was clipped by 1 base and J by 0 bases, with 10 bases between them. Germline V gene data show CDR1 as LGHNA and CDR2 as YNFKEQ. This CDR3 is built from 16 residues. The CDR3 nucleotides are TGTGCCAGCAGCCAAGGGGGCGGGAACTCCTACAATGAGCAGTTCTTC. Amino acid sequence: CASSQGGGNSYNEQFF.

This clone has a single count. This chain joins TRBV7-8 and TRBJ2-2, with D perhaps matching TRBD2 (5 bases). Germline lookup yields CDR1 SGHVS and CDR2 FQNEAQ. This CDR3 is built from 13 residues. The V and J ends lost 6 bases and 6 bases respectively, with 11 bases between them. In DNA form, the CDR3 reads TGTGCCAGCAGGGGTGAGGGTCCCGGGGAGCTGTTTTTT. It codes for CASRGEGPGELFF. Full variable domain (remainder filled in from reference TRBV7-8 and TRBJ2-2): GAGVSQSPRYKVAKRGQDVALRCDPISGHVSLFWYQQALGQGPEFLTYFQNEAQLDKSGLPSDRFFAERPEGSVSTLKIQRTQQEDSAVYLCASRGEGPGELFFGEGSRLTVL.

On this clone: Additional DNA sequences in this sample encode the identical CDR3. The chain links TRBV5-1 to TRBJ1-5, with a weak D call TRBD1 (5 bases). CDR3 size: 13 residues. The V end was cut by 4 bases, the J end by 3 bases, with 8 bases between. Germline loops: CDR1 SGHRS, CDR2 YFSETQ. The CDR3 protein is CASSRDFNQPQHF. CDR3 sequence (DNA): TGCGCCAGCAGCCGGGACTTCAATCAGCCCCAGCATTTT.

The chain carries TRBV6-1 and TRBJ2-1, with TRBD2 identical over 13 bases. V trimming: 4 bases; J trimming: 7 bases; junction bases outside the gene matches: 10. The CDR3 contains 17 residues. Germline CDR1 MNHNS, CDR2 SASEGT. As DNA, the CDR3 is TGTGCCAGCAGTGGGGTACTAGCGGGAGGGGGTTGGAATGAGCAGTTCTTC. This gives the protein CASSGVLAGGGWNEQFF.

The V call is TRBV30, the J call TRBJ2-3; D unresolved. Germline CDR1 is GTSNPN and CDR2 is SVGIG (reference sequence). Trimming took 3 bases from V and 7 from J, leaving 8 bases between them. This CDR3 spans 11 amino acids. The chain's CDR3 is CAWRPQNTQYF. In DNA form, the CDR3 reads TGTGCCTGGAGGCCCCAGAATACGCAGTATTTT.

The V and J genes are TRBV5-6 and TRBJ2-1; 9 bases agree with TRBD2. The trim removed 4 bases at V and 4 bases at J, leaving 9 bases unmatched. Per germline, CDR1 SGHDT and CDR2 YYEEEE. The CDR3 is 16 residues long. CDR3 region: CASSRPRTSAYNEQFF. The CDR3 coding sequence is TGTGCCAGCAGCCGCCCCCGGACTAGCGCATACAATGAGCAGTTCTTC. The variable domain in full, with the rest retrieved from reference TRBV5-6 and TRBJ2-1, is DAGVTQSPTHLIKTRGQQVTLRCSPKSGHDTVSWYQQALGQGPQFIFQYYEEEERQRGNFPDRFSGHQFPNYSSELNVNALLLGDSALYLCASSRPRTSAYNEQFFGPGTRLTVL.

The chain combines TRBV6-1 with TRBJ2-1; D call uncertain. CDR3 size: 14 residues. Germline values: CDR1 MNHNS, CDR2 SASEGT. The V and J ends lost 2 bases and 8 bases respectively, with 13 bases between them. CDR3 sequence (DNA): TGTGCCAGCAGTGAACTCCCCACCTCGGATGAGCAGTTCTTC. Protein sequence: CASSELPTSDEQFF.

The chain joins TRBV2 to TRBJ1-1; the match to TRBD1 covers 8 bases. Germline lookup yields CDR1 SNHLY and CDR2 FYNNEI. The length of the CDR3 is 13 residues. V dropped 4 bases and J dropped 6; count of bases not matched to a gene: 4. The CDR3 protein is CASSARGLAEAFF. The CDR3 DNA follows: TGTGCCAGCAGTGCCAGGGGGCTGGCTGAAGCTTTCTTT.

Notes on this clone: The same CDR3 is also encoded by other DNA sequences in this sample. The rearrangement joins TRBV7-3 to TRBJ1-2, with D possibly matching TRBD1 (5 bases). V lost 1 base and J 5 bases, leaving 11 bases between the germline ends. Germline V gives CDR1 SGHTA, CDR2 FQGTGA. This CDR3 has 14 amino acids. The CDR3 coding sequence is TGTGCCAGCAGCTTAAATGGGGCAGGGTATGGCTACACCTTC. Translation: CASSLNGAGYGYTF.

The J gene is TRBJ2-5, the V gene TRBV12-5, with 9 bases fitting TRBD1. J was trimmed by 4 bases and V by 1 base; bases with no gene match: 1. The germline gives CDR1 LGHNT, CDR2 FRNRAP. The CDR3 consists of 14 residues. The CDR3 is CASGLGQGVETQYF. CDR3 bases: TGTGCTAGTGGTTTGGGACAGGGGGTAGAGACCCAGTACTTC.

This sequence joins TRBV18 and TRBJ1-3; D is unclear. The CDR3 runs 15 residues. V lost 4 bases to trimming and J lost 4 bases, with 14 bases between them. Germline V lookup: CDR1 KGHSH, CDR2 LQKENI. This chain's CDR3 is CASSQIRAQGNTIYF. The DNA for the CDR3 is TGTGCCAGCTCACAGATTCGAGCCCAAGGAAACACCATATATTTT.

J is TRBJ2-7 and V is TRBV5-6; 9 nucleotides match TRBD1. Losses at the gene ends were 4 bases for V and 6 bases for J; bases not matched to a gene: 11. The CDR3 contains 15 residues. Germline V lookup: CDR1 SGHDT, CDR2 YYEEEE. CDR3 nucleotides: TGTGCCAGCAGCCTCCTAGGGACAGGGTTTATCGAGCAGTACTTC. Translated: CASSLLGTGFIEQYF. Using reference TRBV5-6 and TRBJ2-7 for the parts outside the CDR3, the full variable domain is DAGVTQSPTHLIKTRGQQVTLRCSPKSGHDTVSWYQQALGQGPQFIFQYYEEEERQRGNFPDRFSGHQFPNYSSELNVNALLLGDSALYLCASSLLGTGFIEQYFGPGTRLTVT.

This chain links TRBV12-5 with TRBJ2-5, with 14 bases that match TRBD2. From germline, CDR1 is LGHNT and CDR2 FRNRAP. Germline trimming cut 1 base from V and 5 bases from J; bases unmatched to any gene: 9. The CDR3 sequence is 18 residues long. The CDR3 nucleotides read TGTGCTAGTGGTTTGGCCCCCGGACTAGCGGGAGGAGGGGAGACCCAGTACTTC. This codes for CASGLAPGLAGGGETQYF.

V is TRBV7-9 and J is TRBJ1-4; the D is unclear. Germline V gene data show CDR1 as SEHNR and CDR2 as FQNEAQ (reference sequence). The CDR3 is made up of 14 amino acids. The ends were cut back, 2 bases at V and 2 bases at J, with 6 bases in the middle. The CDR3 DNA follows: TGTGCCAGCAGCTTAATGGGGACTAATGAAAAACTGTTTTTT. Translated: CASSLMGTNEKLFF.

CDR3 residues: CASSVDGGKYSGELFF. The CDR3 nucleotides are TGTGCCAGCAGCGTAGATGGCGGGAAATACTCCGGGGAGCTGTTTTTT. The V call is TRBV9, the J call TRBJ2-2; D perhaps matches TRBD2 (6 bases). CDR3 length equals 16 residues. Germline CDR1 and CDR2: SGDLS and YYNGEE. The germline V and J ends were trimmed by 0 bases and 6 bases, with 15 bases remaining between them.

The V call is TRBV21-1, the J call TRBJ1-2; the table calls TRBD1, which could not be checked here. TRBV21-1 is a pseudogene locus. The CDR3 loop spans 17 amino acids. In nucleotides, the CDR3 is TGTGCCAGCAGCTTATTTCAAGACAGAAAAACTAACTATGGCTACACCTTC. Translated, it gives CASSLFQDRKTNYGYTF.

CDR3 sequence (DNA): TGTGCCAGCAGCTTGCCCCGGGACGGTAATGAAAAACTGTTTTTT. It codes for CASSLPRDGNEKLFF. The chain has TRBV5-8 and TRBJ1-4; a weak D match, TRBD1 (5 bases). The length of the CDR3 is 15 residues. Deletions cut 1 base from V and 4 bases from J, with 11 bases between. Germline CDR1 is SGHTS and CDR2 is YDEGEE.